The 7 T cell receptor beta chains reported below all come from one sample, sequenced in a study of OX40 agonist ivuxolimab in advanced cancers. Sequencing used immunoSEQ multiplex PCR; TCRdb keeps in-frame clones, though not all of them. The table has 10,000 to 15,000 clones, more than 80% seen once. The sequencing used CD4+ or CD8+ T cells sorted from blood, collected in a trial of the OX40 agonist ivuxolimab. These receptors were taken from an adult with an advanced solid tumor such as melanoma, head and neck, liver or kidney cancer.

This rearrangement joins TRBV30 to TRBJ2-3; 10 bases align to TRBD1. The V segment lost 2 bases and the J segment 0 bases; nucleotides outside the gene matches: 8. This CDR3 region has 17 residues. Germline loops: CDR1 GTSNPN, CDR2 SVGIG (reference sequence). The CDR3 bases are TGTGCCTGGAGTTTTATACCGGGACAGGGGAGCACAGATACGCAGTATTTT. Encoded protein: CAWSFIPGQGSTDTQYF. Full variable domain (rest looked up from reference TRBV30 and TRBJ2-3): SQTIHQWPATLVQPVGSPLSLECTVEGTSNPNLYWYRQAAGRGLQLLFYSVGIGQISSEVPQNLSASRPQDRQFILSSKKLLLSDSGFYLCAWSFIPGQGSTDTQYFGPGTRLTVL.

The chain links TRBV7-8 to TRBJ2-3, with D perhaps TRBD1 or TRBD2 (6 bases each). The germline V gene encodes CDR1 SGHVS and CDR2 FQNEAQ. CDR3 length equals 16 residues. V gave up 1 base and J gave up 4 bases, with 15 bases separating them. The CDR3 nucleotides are TGTGCCAGCAGCTTAGTACGGGGGCTTTCGGCAGATACGCAGTATTTT. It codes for CASSLVRGLSADTQYF.

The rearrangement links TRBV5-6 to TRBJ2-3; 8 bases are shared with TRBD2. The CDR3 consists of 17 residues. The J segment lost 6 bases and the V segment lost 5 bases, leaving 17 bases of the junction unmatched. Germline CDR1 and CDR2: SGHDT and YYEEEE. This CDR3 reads CASRNTGGAGFLDTQYF. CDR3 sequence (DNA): TGTGCCAGCAGGAACACCGGGGGGGCCGGGTTCTTGGATACGCAGTATTTT. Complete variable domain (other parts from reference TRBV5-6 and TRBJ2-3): DAGVTQSPTHLIKTRGQQVTLRCSPKSGHDTVSWYQQALGQGPQFIFQYYEEEERQRGNFPDRFSGHQFPNYSSELNVNALLLGDSALYLCASRNTGGAGFLDTQYFGPGTRLTVL.

This CDR3 reads CASSQVVAGLYEQYF. DNA of the CDR3: TGCGCCAGCAGCCAAGTAGTAGCGGGTCTCTACGAGCAGTACTTC. The chain couples TRBV4-1 to TRBJ2-7; the match to TRBD2 covers 7 bases. J was trimmed by 3 bases and V by 1 base; bases with no gene match: 6. This CDR3 is built from 15 residues. Germline V gives CDR1 MGHRA, CDR2 YSYEKL.

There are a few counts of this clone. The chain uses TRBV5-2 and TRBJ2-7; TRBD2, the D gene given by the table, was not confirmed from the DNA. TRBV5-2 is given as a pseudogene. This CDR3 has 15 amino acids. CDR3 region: CASSLRGARAYEQYF. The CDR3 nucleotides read TGTGCCAGCAGCTTACGGGGGGCCAGGGCCTACGAGCAGTACTTC.

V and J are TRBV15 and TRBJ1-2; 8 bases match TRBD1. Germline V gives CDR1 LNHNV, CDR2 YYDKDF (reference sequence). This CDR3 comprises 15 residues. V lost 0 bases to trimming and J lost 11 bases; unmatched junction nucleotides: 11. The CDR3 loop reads CATSRDRQGAVGYTF. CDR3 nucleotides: TGTGCCACCAGCAGAGATCGGCAGGGGGCCGTCGGGTACACCTTC.

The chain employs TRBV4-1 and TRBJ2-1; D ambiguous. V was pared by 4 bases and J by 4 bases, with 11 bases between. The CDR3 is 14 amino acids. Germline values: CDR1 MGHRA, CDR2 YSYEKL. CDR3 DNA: TGCGCCAGCAGCCCACCAGGTGGATACAATGAGCAGTTCTTC. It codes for CASSPPGGYNEQFF.